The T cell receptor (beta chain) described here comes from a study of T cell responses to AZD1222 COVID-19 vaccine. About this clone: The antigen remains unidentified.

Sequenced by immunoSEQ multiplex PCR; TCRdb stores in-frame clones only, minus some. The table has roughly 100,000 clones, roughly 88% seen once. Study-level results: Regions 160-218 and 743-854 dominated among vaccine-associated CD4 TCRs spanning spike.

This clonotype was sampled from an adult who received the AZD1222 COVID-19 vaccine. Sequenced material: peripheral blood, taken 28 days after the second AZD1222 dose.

The CDR3 DNA reads TGCGCCAGCAGCCCCAGCTTGGGGGGGTACTCCTACGAGCAGTACTTC. It specifies CASSPSLGGYSYEQYF. The rearrangement uses TRBV5-1 and TRBJ2-7; 7 bases map to TRBD2. Trimming took 4 bases from V and 0 from J; bases not matched to a gene: 10. The length of the CDR3 is 16 residues. Germline V gives CDR1 SGHRS, CDR2 YFSETQ. Together with reference TRBV5-1 and TRBJ2-7, the CDR3 gives the full variable domain: KAGVTQTPRYLIKTRGQQVTLSCSPISGHRSVSWYQQTPGQGLQFLFEYFSETQRNKGNFPGRFSGRQFSNSRSEMNVSTLELGDSALYLCASSPSLGGYSYEQYFGPGTRLTVT.